Listed below are T cell receptor beta chains from one sample, sequenced in a study of glioma-infiltrating T cells after dendritic cell vaccination. The protocol was immunoSEQ multiplex PCR, while the TCRdb copy is restricted to in-frame clones and leaves out a portion. The sample lists roughly 100,000 clones, roughly 80% occurring once. The sample here was blood, taken before dendritic cell vaccination. These TCRs come from a human donor with glioblastoma. Each CDR3 is given without its conserved first and last residue. Only part of the rows carry a size: once, few, many, or a class if the clone is expanded.

TRBV10-3	-	AISESGDPQSNTQY
TRBV30	few	AGTKLATEAF
TRBV7-8	-	AGSIAGITDTQY
TRBV6-5	few	ASSLRTGGDEQY
TRBV11-3	-	ASSPDGTSGGGPAGTQY
TRBV7-6	many	ASSLAGGRGYGYT
TRBV19	-	ASSIAEGAYEQY
TRBV6-5	-	ASSYSAVAEAF
TRBV6-5	-	ASRMGGSGNTIY
TRBV7-9	-	ASSLGAGTGVTEAF
TRBV7-8	-	ASGLARQGETQY
TRBV9	-	ASSLGTGGADTQY
TRBV5-1	once	ASSLIGGVDYGYT
TRBV4-3	-	ASSQTAGTANNYGYT
TRBV2	few	ASSALTSGGYSDTQY
TRBV30	-	ACDRGLSYGYT
TRBV2	-	ASSVDRAPHNEQF
TRBV14	-	ASSSDSYGYT
TRBV9	-	ASSSQGAFYEQY
TRBV2	few	ASSEVSASGAADTQY
TRBV4-1	-	ASSQEGRGDTGELF
TRBV19	-	ASSPSGIRTSEAF
TRBV19	-	ASSTLGQSATNEKLF
TRBV7-6	few	ASSLVGLVDTQY
TRBV5-4	few	ASRQDRGTYEQY
TRBV30	-	AWSRSGRGEDTQY
TRBV5-4	-	ASSSGVDTEAF
TRBV6-5	-	ASRVTGFGSPLH
TRBV5-1	few	ASSLGGRDTQY
TRBV4-1	-	ASSQAISGADYGYT
TRBV19	-	ASSLRTGGEQY
TRBV10-3	-	AIRMGLAGDTSTDTQY
TRBV27	once	ASSLRSPQENYEQY
TRBV5-1	-	ASSLGSGPSNYGYT
TRBV7-3	once	ASSSLGREAADTQY
TRBV6-1	few	ASSDPEGTKAYEQY
TRBV5-1	-	ASSWREVGDTQY
TRBV11-1	-	ASSGGTDQETQY
TRBV23-1	-	ASSQSFPGEFYEQY
TRBV7-9	few	ASSPGTGGRGSGNTIY
TRBV15	-	ATSRHPRTAQETQY
TRBV9	-	ASNTGGHGYT
TRBV6-1	once	ASSEDRVSEQY
TRBV11-2	-	ASSLLGSGTGVGETQY
TRBV12-5	-	ASGLVGLRDRGMDTEAF